The present TCR beta chain was sequenced within a study of shared clonotypes between healthy human individuals (dated by TCRdb to about 2020). The study in broad terms: A couple of women and a few men aged 18 to 49 years were included in the cohort. For each donor, three plates each were used for CD4 naive and CD4 memory, two plates were used for CD8 naive, and one plate was used for CD8 memory. Per donor, leukapheresis produced somewhere between about 0.9 and 9.5 billion PBMCs. Different laboratories and diverse techniques were used to prepare libraries and sequence TCR repertoires, to increase sequencing depth and limit assay-specific biases. To estimate repertoire size and how much clonotypes are shared between individuals, the study performed deep sequencing of blood TCR repertoires from about 5 healthy adults. Here is what the overall study found, with its caveats: Sampling was limited to blood, and TCR repertoires in tissue likely differ from TCR repertoires in blood. When a few donors were compared, the shared fraction of clonotypes was about 5% for naive CD4, 3% to 4% for naive CD8, 2.3% for memory CD4, and around 0.4% for memory CD8. The genetic and exposure-history diversity represented was limited by the small number of donors. Incomplete sequencing was indicated by rarefaction of sorted-subset datasets, despite the large sequencing depth. Naive subsets generally had larger estimated clonotype richness than memory subsets. Pairwise subsampling indicated that sequencing depth was expected to affect the degree of clonotype sharing among donors. Higher generation probabilities were observed for clonotypes shared by all four sorted-subset donors than for non-shared clonotypes.

On this clone: Its recognized antigen is unknown. Within one base of it there is no much larger clone, and no base qualities were kept.

Using the deep immunoSEQ assay, TCR CDR3 regions were amplified from genomic DNA by multiplex PCR. For each cell subset, the extracted genomic DNA was distributed evenly across all wells of several immunoSEQ 96-well plates, and each plate served as one replicate. For sorted subsets, 200 to 250 ng of genomic DNA, equivalent to 25,000 to 30,000 T cell genomes, went into each replicate PCR. The purified libraries were quantified using a Qubit 3.0 fluorometer, sized with a Bioanalyzer 2100, and then quantified again using the KAPA Library Quantification kit. Every immunoSEQ 96-well plate was sequenced on a separate single-read 150-cycle Illumina NextSeq 550 flow cell. On the authors' methods: Because only junctional sequences without quality scores were contained in the immunoSEQ output, filtering matching that applied to full-length reads could not be performed. Sequences were annotated with PyIR, a Python wrapper for IgBLAST v1.9, and V/J genes and CDR3 were assigned using IMGT germline references. Reads were removed for weak V/J assignments (E-value above 1e-6), missing CDR3, stop codons, out-of-frame junctions, or ambiguous translated residues. A V3J clonotype was defined by an identical inferred V gene, J gene, and CDR3 amino acid sequence. Percentage overlap between repertoires was computed as shared unique clonotypes divided by the size of the smaller repertoire. Repertoire richness was assessed with RTK rarefaction, the Chao1 estimator, and Recon v2.1 estimates of unobserved clonotypes. OLGA was used to compute generation probabilities for all TCRbeta clonotypes that the gDNA method yielded from several donors. The immuneACCESS repertoire file appears here via TCRdb, limited to in-frame rearrangements. These files lack a portion of the clones; in checked studies, under half of the deficit traces to unresolved V genes, and the cause of the others is not known. For V, J and clone size, that table is used; D and trimming come from the DNA. A total of about 680,000 clones appear in this sample, approximately 79% of them only once. The ten top clones hold under 2% of the sample.

As encoded in the germline V gene, CDR1 is SGHDT while CDR2 is YYEEEE. From the cysteine through the phenylalanine, the CDR3 covers 15 amino acids. CDR3 DNA is the only sequence kept; it has 45 bases, read in frame from the first base. V and J are trimmed by 4 bases and 4 bases, and the gene matches miss 8 bases of the junction. The donors were healthy, HIV-negative adults with no recently reported acute infections or vaccinations. Every donor was a Caucasian adult residing in Nashville, Tennessee, USA. Magnetic negative selection was used to enrich CD4+ T cells, after which naive cells were positively selected on CD45RA and the negative fraction became the memory subset. Blood was obtained by leukapheresis, after which PBMCs were separated by Ficoll-Histopaque density gradient centrifugation and cryopreserved in liquid nitrogen vapor phase. Analytical flow cytometry was used to check the purity and quantity of each magnetically sorted T cell population. From each sorted fraction, genomic DNA was isolated and quantified by UV absorbance on a Nanodrop 2000c.

The TCR originated in a woman aged 25 to 39 in good health. The sequencing sample was made of memory CD4+ T cells sorted from blood. The sample's cell subset or site, from its label and the paper: CD45RA-negative fraction. The chain employs TRBV5-6 and TRBJ2-7; 10 bases in the middle match TRBD1. The CDR3 here reads CASSDRTGGEYEQYF. The DNA sequence is given as TGTGCCAGCAGCGACCGGACAGGGGGAGAGTACGAGCAGTACTTC.